The subject of this entry is one TCR beta chain. These data are taken from a study of cytomegalovirus exposure and HLA in healthy donors. The PCR was carried out with 60 Vbeta primers and 13 Jbeta primers. TCRdb keeps only in-frame clones here, not all; method: immunoSEQ multiplex PCR. Among approximately 71,000 clones listed, 72% were seen once. Germline CDR1 and CDR2: SGHRS and YFSETQ. With 0 bases clipped from V and 0 bases from J, the junction kept 7 bases outside the gene matches. This CDR3 region has 19 residues. This chain links TRBV5-1 with TRBJ2-1, with TRBD2 matching over 12 bases. The sequence was obtained from a woman aged 40 to 50 in good health and CMV-seropositive. The sample taken for sequencing was PBMCs. The CDR3 loop is CASSLVVLAGGSSYNEQFF. For the CDR3, the DNA is TGCGCCAGCAGCTTGGTCGTGCTAGCGGGGGGGAGCTCCTACAATGAGCAGTTCTTC. The whole variable domain, remainder taken from reference TRBV5-1 and TRBJ2-1, is KAGVTQTPRYLIKTRGQQVTLSCSPISGHRSVSWYQQTPGQGLQFLFEYFSETQRNKGNFPGRFSGRQFSNSRSEMNVSTLELGDSALYLCASSLVVLAGGSSYNEQFFGPGTRLTVL.